This T cell receptor beta chain was retrieved from a study of T cell responses to AZD1222 COVID-19 vaccine (dated by TCRdb to the early 2020s). Describing the broader study: A total of 233 trial participants underwent TCR sequencing, of whom roughly 210 received two doses of AZD1222 and some 26 received two doses of the MenACWY control vaccine. Trial participants were enrolled by age into subgroups of 18-55, 56-69 and 70-plus years, and around 140, 26 and 57 TCR-sequenced participants, respectively, were included in these subgroups.

The full study reports these points: In the small 56-69-year group, the increase in depth fell short of significance, most likely because of low power. After two AZD1222 doses, both the breadth and the depth of spike-specific TCRs were significantly higher than at day 0 and than in MenACWY recipients. Nearly half of unique spike-specific TCRs reportedly recognized epitopes outside regions mutated in the B.1.351 and B.1.1.7 variants. Vaccine-associated CD4 TCRs spanned the whole spike protein, with dominant responses in regions 160-218 and 743-854. Because no samples from the day 14 peak response were available, repertoires could be characterized only after the peak T cell response. Participants were mostly white British and included more females than males, and it was suggested by the authors that clonal diversity may have been underestimated. Conclusions about previously exposed vaccinees were limited because only five to seven AZD1222 recipients were SARS-CoV-2 seropositive at baseline.

The CDR3 regions of human TCRbeta chains were analyzed by immunosequencing. The paper's processing steps were these. TCRs in the repertoires were matched against a reference library of SARS-CoV-2-specific TCRs that had been generated with the MIRA antigen-specificity platform. Breadth was defined as the fraction of unique TCRs that were SARS-CoV-2-associated, and depth was defined as the fraction of total T cells that were SARS-CoV-2-associated. Using the MIRA data, each spike-specific TCR was assigned both to the spike region to which the TCR was reactive and to a CD4 or CD8 class. Log10-transformed breadth and depth values were compared by one-way ANOVA with Sidak's multiple comparisons tests. Imported from immuneACCESS, the table was reduced by TCRdb to in-frame sequences with V and J called. These copies leave out some clones; in studies compared against another copy, an unresolved V gene accounts for under half, and the cause of the remainder is not known. From that table come the V and J calls and clone size; the DNA was used to work out D and trimming. The sample profile shows around 170,000 clones; around 90% of them were found once. The ten largest clones capture roughly 12% of the sample.

Taken with the paper, the label for time point translates to: about 28 days (+/-7) after the second vaccine dose. AZD1222 recipients given second doses at about 4 weeks or at about 12 weeks were pooled, since spike-specific TCR depth and breadth were not found to differ between the two schedules. The vaccinee samples were drawn from two UK trials, COV001 and COV002, one of which was a single-blind randomized controlled phase 2/3 trial testing AZD1222 (ChAdOx1 nCoV-19) in healthy adults. For TCRbeta chain sequencing, PBMC samples from trial participants were taken at day 0 and at day 28 after the second dose. Remarks on this clone: Its antigen has not been determined. The sample holds no much larger clone one base away, and base qualities are not on file.

The input for sequencing was peripheral blood, taken 28 days after the second AZD1222 dose. The source is an adult who received the AZD1222 COVID-19 vaccine.

The nucleotide sequence is given as TGTGCCAGCAGCCAGAAGGGGGGGACATTGACTGAAGCTTTCTTT. Its coded protein is CASSQKGGTLTEAFF. Recombination joined TRBV5-4 with TRBJ1-1; matching of 6 bases hints at TRBD1 as the D gene. Taken from the germline V gene (reference sequence), the CDR1 and CDR2 loops are SGHNT and YYREEE. From the cysteine through the phenylalanine, the CDR3 covers 15 amino acids. Of all the DNA, just the CDR3 is kept, 45 bases in frame from base 1. V drops 4 bases and J drops 5 bases, leaving 18 bases in between.